The next 25 T cell receptor beta chains were all read from a single sample in a study of blood T cells in healthy people across ages. The authors ran a second PCR of 7 to 11 cycles using a sample-barcoded 5' primer and a J-beta primer mix. TCRdb independently ran MiXCR on the 5' RACE reads; one entry per CDR3 protein. This table has more than 650,000 distinct CDR3 sequences, under 30% appearing once. Another study also made use of these data, one on T cells of mothers and their children.

The material sequenced was blood. The receptors derive from a boy aged 5-17 years in good health.

In regard to this clonotype: Without the conserved terminal phenylalanine or tryptophan, this CDR3 likely stems from a read error. V is TRBV28 and J is TRBJ1-2, with 9 bases identical to TRBD1. In germline, CDR1 is MDHEN, CDR2 SYDVKM. The CDR3 runs 14 residues. The ends lost 4 bases at V and 4 bases at J; junction bases unmatched: 4. CDR3 DNA: TGTGCCAGCAGTTCCTTGGGACAGGGCTATGGCTACACCTCC. Translating gives CASSSLGQGYGYTS.

The chain links TRBV29-1 to TRBJ2-7; D tentatively reads TRBD1 or TRBD2 (5 bases each). The V gene lost 5 bases and the J gene lost 3 bases, with 14 bases spanning the gap. The CDR3 consists of 13 residues. Germline CDR1 and CDR2: SQVTM and ANQGSEA. CDR3 loop: CSVYPGTSYEQYF. DNA of the CDR3: TGCAGCGTTTATCCCGGGACCAGCTACGAGCAGTACTTC.

A few counts support this clonotype. The chain couples TRBV6-2 or TRBV6-3 to TRBJ2-1, with D possibly being TRBD2 (5 bases). Trimming removed 2 bases from V and 10 bases from J, with 12 bases in between. The CDR3 length is 13 residues. The germline gives CDR1 MNHEY, CDR2 SVGEGT. The CDR3 spells CASSYAGLREQFF. The DNA of the CDR3 is TGTGCCAGCAGTTACGCGGGTCTAAGGGAGCAGTTCTTC.

This clonotype was detected a few times. V and J are TRBV29-1 and TRBJ2-3; 7 positions agree with TRBD1. The trim removed 0 bases at V and 2 bases at J, leaving 5 bases unmatched. CDR1 SQVTM and CDR2 ANQGSEA come from the germline V gene. CDR3 size: 15 residues. The CDR3, as DNA: TGCAGCGTTGAAGATCAAGGGACAGACACAGATACGCAGTATTTT. It codes for CSVEDQGTDTDTQYF.

This clonotype was picked up a small number of times. This chain links TRBV6-5 with TRBJ2-7, with D tentatively TRBD1 (6 bases). From germline, CDR1 is MNHEY and CDR2 SVGAGI. V was pared by 10 bases and J by 2 bases, with 15 bases between. The CDR3 has 13 amino acids. CDR3 bases: TGTGCCACCCGACAGGATAATGCCTACGAGCAGTACTTC. Translated: CATRQDNAYEQYF.

In its sample, this clonotype was seen a few times. This chain connects TRBV5-1 to TRBJ2-3; 8 nucleotides agree with TRBD2. V was pared by 1 base and J by 3 bases, with 4 bases of the junction left unmatched. Germline V gene data show CDR1 as SGHRS and CDR2 as YFSETQ. CDR3 length equals 15 residues. Written as DNA, the CDR3 is TGCGCCAGCAGCTTGTTGGGACTAGGTACAGATACGCAGTATTTT. This gives the protein CASSLLGLGTDTQYF.

The chain recombines TRBV4-1 with TRBJ1-4, with D perhaps matching TRBD1 (5 bases). Per the germline V gene, CDR1 is MGHRA and CDR2 is YSYEKL. The CDR3 sequence is 19 residues long. Trimming cost V 4 bases and J 0 bases, with 21 bases left between them. CDR3 in DNA: TGCGCCAGCAGCCGGGGGAGGATGCACACATCTGCAACTAATGAAAAACTGTTTTTT. It encodes CASSRGRMHTSATNEKLFF.

The genes are TRBV7-9 and TRBJ1-2, with a possible D match to TRBD1 (5 bases). The ends were cut back, 5 bases at V and 9 bases at J, with 19 bases in the middle. Germline CDR1 is SEHNR and CDR2 is FQNEAQ (reference sequence). The CDR3 totals 14 residues. The CDR3 DNA follows: TGTGCCAGCAGCCCGTTGGGGGTTGGATTCAGCTACACCTTC. Translation: CASSPLGVGFSYTF.

This clonotype occurred a few times. The rearrangement links TRBV9 to TRBJ1-6; D is perhaps TRBD1 (6 bases). Per the germline V gene, CDR1 is SGDLS and CDR2 is YYNGEE. Trimming stripped 3 bases from V and 13 bases from J, with 14 bases between. The CDR3 runs to 13 residues. The CDR3 DNA reads TGTGCCAGCAGCGAGGGGGACCTAGGGCCCCTCCACTTT. Protein product: CASSEGDLGPLHF.

This clonotype appeared a few times. V gene TRBV7-2 combines with J gene TRBJ2-5, with TRBD2 identical over 7 bases. The trim removed 4 bases at V and 5 bases at J, leaving 4 bases unmatched. CDR1 SGHTA and CDR2 FQGNSA come from the germline V gene. There are 13 residues in the CDR3. Written as DNA, the CDR3 is TGTGCCAGCAGCTGGACTAGAGTCGAGACCCAGTACTTC. Amino acids: CASSWTRVETQYF. The entire variable domain, with the rest obtained from reference TRBV7-2 and TRBJ2-5, is as follows: GAGVSQSPSNKVTEKGKDVELRCDPISGHTALYWYRQSLGQGLEFLIYFQGNSAPDKSGLPSDRFSAERTGGSVSTLTIQRTQQEDSAVYLCASSWTRVETQYFGPGTRLLVL.

In its sample, this clonotype was seen a few times. The V and J genes are TRBV29-1 and TRBJ2-5; D ambiguous. The V gene's germline CDR1 is SQVTM and CDR2 ANQGSEA. The V end lost 6 bases, the J end lost 5 bases, and 10 bases lay between the germline ends. CDR3 length equals 11 residues. The CDR3 loop reads CSVQARETQYF. DNA of the CDR3: TGCAGCGTGCAGGCGCGGGAGACCCAGTACTTC.

This clonotype was seen repeatedly, ten times or more. The chain carries TRBV28 and TRBJ2-1; weak D call: TRBD1 (6 bases). The CDR3 consists of 12 residues. The V gene's germline CDR1 is MDHEN and CDR2 SYDVKM. With 5 bases removed from V and 8 bases from J, the gap between germline ends came to 10 bases. CDR3: CASSQGSDEQFF. CDR3 DNA: TGTGCCAGCAGTCAGGGGAGCGATGAGCAGTTCTTC. Full variable domain (outside the CDR3, taken from reference TRBV28 and TRBJ2-1): DVKVTQSSRYLVKRTGEKVFLECVQDMDHENMFWYRQDPGLGLRLIYFSYDVKMKEKGDIPEGYSVSREKKERFSLILESASTNQTSMYLCASSQGSDEQFFGPGTRLTVL.

This clonotype has more than one count but fewer than ten. The chain recombines TRBV29-1 with TRBJ2-5, with no clear D. The CDR3 spans 12 residues. CDR1 is SQVTM, CDR2 ANQGSEA, per germline. Deletions cut 1 base from V and 4 bases from J, with 7 bases between. The CDR3 reads CSVEGTGETQYF. For the CDR3, the DNA is TGCAGCGTTGAAGGGACGGGAGAGACCCAGTACTTC.

This clonotype was found a few times. V and J are TRBV15 and TRBJ2-7, with D hard to call. This CDR3 comprises 12 residues. The germline CDR1 and CDR2 sequences are LNHNV and YYDKDF (reference sequence). With 0 bases removed from V and 6 bases from J, the gap between germline ends came to 6 bases. For the CDR3, the DNA is TGTGCCACCAGCAGAGATCCCCGCGAGCAGTACTTC. It codes for CATSRDPREQYF.

This clonotype came up a few times. The chain is built from TRBV7-9 and TRBJ2-1, with TRBD1 identical over 7 bases. V shed 5 bases, J shed 9 bases, and the junction held 4 bases outside the gene matches. Germline V lookup: CDR1 SEHNR, CDR2 FQNEAQ (reference sequence). The CDR3 has 12 amino acids. CDR3 nucleotides: TGTGCCAGCAGCCCGGGACAGCCTGAGCAGTTCTTC. Translation gives CASSPGQPEQFF.

This chain joins TRBV12-3 or TRBV12-4 and TRBJ2-5; D possibly corresponds to TRBD2 (6 bases). V was cut by 7 bases and J by 4 bases, with 13 bases left in between. The length of the CDR3 is 13 residues. The CDR3 loop reads CASMGGRGETQYF. CDR3 in DNA: TGTGCCAGCATGGGGGGAAGAGGAGAGACCCAGTACTTC.

This clonotype was counted only a few times. The rearrangement joins TRBV12-3 or TRBV12-4 to TRBJ2-3; 11 bases agree with TRBD2. This CDR3 has 14 amino acids. V lost 5 bases and J lost 6; bases outside the gene matches: 4. Written as DNA, the CDR3 is TGTGCCAGCAGTACTGGGACTAGCGGTGATACGCAGTATTTT. Protein product: CASSTGTSGDTQYF.

J is TRBJ1-2 and V is TRBV12-3 or TRBV12-4; TRBD1 matches 11 bases. The CDR3 contains 19 residues. With V trimmed by 4 bases and J by 5 bases, 18 bases remained unmatched. Here the CDR3 reads CASSSKGLDRGHPGYGYTF. The CDR3 coding sequence is TGTGCCAGCAGTTCAAAAGGCCTGGACAGGGGGCATCCGGGGTATGGCTACACCTTC.

The chain employs TRBV5-1 and TRBJ2-1; no clear D. Deletions cut 2 bases from V and 0 bases from J, with 9 bases between. Looked up from germline, CDR1 is SGHRS and CDR2 is YFSETQ. The CDR3 consists of 15 residues. The CDR3 DNA reads TGCGCCAGCAGCTTACAGAAAAACTCCTACAATGAGCAGTTCTTC. Amino acids: CASSLQKNSYNEQFF. The whole variable domain, filled in from reference TRBV5-1 and TRBJ2-1, reads KAGVTQTPRYLIKTRGQQVTLSCSPISGHRSVSWYQQTPGQGLQFLFEYFSETQRNKGNFPGRFSGRQFSNSRSEMNVSTLELGDSALYLCASSLQKNSYNEQFFGPGTRLTVL.

This clonotype was counted only a few times. The V and J genes are TRBV27 and TRBJ1-5, with 10 bases matching TRBD1. The CDR3 has 14 amino acids. The V gene end was trimmed by 7 bases and the J gene end by 4 bases; junction bases not matched to a gene: 4. Looked up from germline, CDR1 is MNHEY and CDR2 is SMNVEV (reference sequence). The CDR3 DNA follows: TGTGCCAGCAAGAGGACAGGGGGGAATCAGCCCCAGCATTTT. It encodes CASKRTGGNQPQHF.

The chain combines TRBV13 with TRBJ2-1; TRBD2 aligns across 7 bases. The CDR3 has 15 residues. The ends lost 2 bases at V and 7 bases at J; junction bases unmatched: 8. The germline CDR1 and CDR2 sequences are PRHDT and FYEKMQ (reference sequence). CDR3 in DNA: TGTGCCAGCAGCTTAAGGTGGGGGGGACCTAATGAGCAGTTCTTC. As protein: CASSLRWGGPNEQFF. The full variable domain, with the rest looked up from reference TRBV13 and TRBJ2-1, is AAGVIQSPRHLIKEKRETATLKCYPIPRHDTVYWYQQGPGQDPQFLISFYEKMQSDKGSIPDRFSAQQFSDYHSELNMSSLELGDSALYFCASSLRWGGPNEQFFGPGTRLTVL.

This clonotype was seen more than once but under ten times. This rearrangement joins TRBV13 to TRBJ2-7; D is undetermined. V gave up 2 bases and J gave up 7 bases, with 15 bases separating them. The CDR3 extends over 14 amino acids. Germline CDR1 and CDR2: PRHDT and FYEKMQ (reference sequence). The CDR3 here is CASSLNMGFGEQYF. CDR3 coding DNA: TGTGCCAGCAGCTTAAATATGGGTTTTGGGGAGCAGTACTTC.

V is TRBV6-2 or TRBV6-3 and J is TRBJ2-1; 9 bases agree with TRBD1. Losses at the gene ends were 6 bases for V and 1 base for J; bases not matched to a gene: 4. This CDR3 has 15 residues. CDR1 is MNHEY, CDR2 SVGEGT, per germline. CDR3 nucleotides: TGTGCCAGCAGACCTGGACAGGGGTCCTACAATGAGCAGTTCTTC. Amino acids: CASRPGQGSYNEQFF.

This clonotype has a handful of counts. This sequence joins TRBV4-2 and TRBJ2-4, with a tentative D call TRBD2 (6 bases). The CDR3 is 17 amino acids. Per the germline V gene, CDR1 is LGHNA and CDR2 is YNFKEQ. V lost 1 base and J lost 6, with 19 bases in between. The CDR3 loop reads CASSQGAGPPSGNIQYF. The CDR3 nucleotides read TGTGCCAGCAGCCAAGGGGCGGGGCCCCCGTCGGGAAACATTCAGTACTTC.

This clonotype was detected only a few times. The chain employs TRBV27 and TRBJ2-3, with D possibly matching TRBD1 (5 bases). V lost 3 bases to trimming and J lost 2 bases, with 12 bases between them. Per germline, CDR1 MNHEY and CDR2 SMNVEV (reference sequence). CDR3 length: 15 amino acids. The CDR3 region has the DNA TGTGCCAGCAGTTTGGAAGGGGTTAACACAGATACGCAGTATTTT. Translating gives CASSLEGVNTDTQYF.